This TCR beta chain emerged from a study of CD8 T cells in ankylosing spondylitis. Study-wide findings and caveats: Reports say disease-linked clones showed up significantly more in matched ankylosing spondylitis synovial fluid. Characteristic, it appeared, of ankylosing spondylitis blood was a TCR beta motif of eight or nine highly homologous variants. Disease-linked clones were found to be CD8+ and relatively rare in peripheral blood. Certain motif variants had earlier appeared in reactive arthritis synovial fluid and blood.

Only a few counts were recorded for this clonotype. Its specificity is not known. Making the TCR beta libraries involved quantitative 5'-RACE with molecular barcodes. TCRdb independently ran MiXCR on the 5' RACE reads; one entry per CDR3 protein. The sample carries some 800,000 distinct CDR3 sequences, about 12% recorded once. The clonotype was recovered from a male donor with ankylosing spondylitis. Material for sequencing was blood, either unsorted or a sorted T cell fraction (not recorded which).

CDR3 loop: CASSLKSAIFNEQFF. The CDR3 DNA is TGTGCCAGCAGCTTAAAGAGCGCGATATTCAATGAGCAGTTCTTC. This chain connects TRBV7-9 to TRBJ2-1; D not certain. In germline, CDR1 is SEHNR, CDR2 FQNEAQ (reference sequence). V was pared by 2 bases and J by 6 bases, with 14 bases between. This CDR3 comprises 15 residues.